This TCR beta chain came from a study of cytomegalovirus exposure and HLA in healthy donors. The germline V gene has CDR1 MNHNS and CDR2 SASEGT. J lost 2 bases, V lost 4 bases, and 4 bases had no gene match. This CDR3 has 14 amino acids. Assay: immunoSEQ multiplex PCR; the TCRdb copy retains only in-frame clones and omits some. The sample includes around 140,000 clones, approximately 94% of them seen just once. Sample: PBMCs. This receptor was taken from a man younger than 35 in good health and CMV-seropositive. The chain carries TRBV6-1 and TRBJ1-1; 7 bases fit TRBD1. The CDR3 DNA reads as TGTGCCAGCAGTGCTTACAGGGGTAACACTGAAGCTTTCTTT. This codes for CASSAYRGNTEAFF.